The present T cell receptor beta chain was sequenced within a study of T cells in Graves' hyperthyroidism and ophthalmopathy (dated by TCRdb to between 2019 and 2020). Study-level background: Peripheral blood samples were taken at initial diagnosis, before any treatment was given. The paper reports TCR Vbeta CDR3 sequencing of approximately 140 peripheral blood samples: 43 ophthalmopathy, fewer than 80 hyperthyroidism and approximately 17 progressor patients. The 100 or so discovery patients were divided at random into training and test sets in a 7:3 ratio. Following sampling, methimazole starting at 30 mg daily was given to hyperthyroidism patients, and high-dose intravenous methylprednisolone was given to ophthalmopathy patients. TCR V-J signatures able to tell the groups apart were searched for in a discovery cohort of 100 patients, of whom more than 40 had Graves' ophthalmopathy and more than 55 had stable Graves' hyperthyroidism. Whether ophthalmopathy could be predicted prospectively was tested in an independent validation cohort made up of some 20 hyperthyroidism patients plus 17 patients who later progressed to ophthalmopathy. Thyroid tissue and blood T-cell repertoires from more than 5 Graves' hyperthyroidism patients were also compared in the study. Beyond this particular receptor, the publication reports: Blood samples also contained most of the expanded thyroid clonotypes (frequency above 0.001), which suggests that blood repertoires may reflect thyroid immune responses. Sample size was not statistically predetermined, and blinding of investigators to group allocation was not performed. In cross-validation, a model built on a 13 V-J signature told ophthalmopathy apart from stable hyperthyroidism with approximately 90% sensitivity and 81% to 82% specificity, and in testing the same model reached 80%/75%. In validation, the model predicted progression to ophthalmopathy with 55% to 71% sensitivity and about 73% specificity, a median of 6.5 months before onset.

V is pruned by 3 bases and J by 6 bases, leaving 5 bases of the junction without a gene match. CDR1 and CDR2, per the germline V gene, are ENHRY and SYGVKD. The CDR3 has 14 amino acids, counting the end cysteine and phenylalanine. The kept DNA is CDR3 alone, 42 bases in frame from the first base. As to this clonotype: Its antigen has not been determined. Base qualities are not at hand, and no much larger clone is one base apart.

Amplification of TCR beta CDR3 regions was carried out from RNA transcripts. The first round of RT-PCR for the TCR CDR3 was performed with the HTBI primer set and the Qiagen OneStep RT-PCR kit. The libraries were constructed in a second round of multiplex PCR and then size-selected and purified. Paired-end sequencing of the libraries was performed with 100 bp reads on an Illumina HiSeq2000. From the authors' description of their analysis: SOAPnuke was used to process the raw data, throwing out any read that contained adapters or uncalled bases, had a mean Phred below 15, or lacked an exact constant-primer or identifier match. High-quality paired reads were merged with COPE v1.2.5, and unique nucleotide sequences were defined as clonotypes. MiTCR v1.1 was used to align the clonotypes against IMGT TRBV, TRBD and TRBJ reference segments. Analysis was restricted to V-J combinations with a frequency above 0.0001, which covered roughly 99% of repertoires. The TCS score was defined as F50 (clonal expansion) divided by E x V (chaos), with BLOSUM62-based TCRdist calculated between CDR3 peptides within each V-J. Welch's t-statistics and random forest reduced 500 to 550 V-J features to roughly 13, which were used in a naive Bayes classifier (R e1071). Clones were called with MiXCR by TCRdb after fastp trimmed the public reads at Q25, and only in-frame beta chains were retained. Duplicate CDR3 protein sequences are folded into a single record with the most common DNA and genes. These V and J calls originate from TCRdb's pipeline instead of the authors' own analysis. The sample table holds 500,000 to 600,000 distinct CDR3 sequences, of which roughly 21% were seen once. The ten most abundant clones make up less than 55% of the sample.

Moderately to severely active disease, a Clinical Activity Score of at least 3, a NOSPECS grade of at least 4, and a duration under 3 months were present in ophthalmopathy patients. Patients with uncontrolled infections, other autoimmune diseases, pregnancy or lactation were excluded. Clinical symptoms, serum thyroxine and TRAb, thyroid ultrasound, and orbital computed tomography formed the basis for the diagnoses. PBMCs were separated from roughly 10 ml of fresh peripheral blood using Ficoll-Paque density gradient centrifugation. Trizol reagent was used to extract total RNA, and RNA quality was then checked on an Agilent 2100 Bioanalyzer.

This chain joins TRBV10-3 to TRBJ2-1, with 7 bases aligning to TRBD1. The clonotype was recovered from a man aged 40-49 years with Graves' ophthalmopathy. Sample: blood. The CDR3 region: CAISEPAGGNEQFF. The nucleotide sequence is given as TGTGCCATCAGTGAACCCGCAGGGGGCAATGAGCAGTTCTTC.